The clone carrying this TCR beta chain appeared a few times. Its specificity is unknown. This specimen belongs to a study of T-cell memory formation after mild COVID-19. General study findings and limits: Pre-infection memory harbored some responding clones, suggesting cross-reactive memory joined. Among clones contracting day 15 to 85, CD4/CD8 was balanced, whereas later expanders leaned CD4+.

CDR1 is SNHLY and CDR2 is FYNNEI in the germline V gene. Trimming left V 3 bases short and J 4 bases short, with 9 bases between. The CDR3 length is 14 residues. TCRdb reanalysed the 5' RACE reads using MiXCR and keeps one entry per CDR3 protein. Of roughly 280,000 distinct CDR3 sequences listed, 15% to 20% are singletons. This sequence originates from a man aged 18 to 29 who had mild COVID-19 (a few samples of this study predate the infection). Cell type and time point are not known. The rearrangement links TRBV2 to TRBJ2-2; D is unclear. Sequencing was carried out using PBMCs or a T cell subset sorted from them (not recorded which). This CDR3 reads CASSESYTTGELFF. CDR3 in DNA: TGTGCCAGCAGTGAGAGTTATACCACCGGGGAGCTGTTTTTT.